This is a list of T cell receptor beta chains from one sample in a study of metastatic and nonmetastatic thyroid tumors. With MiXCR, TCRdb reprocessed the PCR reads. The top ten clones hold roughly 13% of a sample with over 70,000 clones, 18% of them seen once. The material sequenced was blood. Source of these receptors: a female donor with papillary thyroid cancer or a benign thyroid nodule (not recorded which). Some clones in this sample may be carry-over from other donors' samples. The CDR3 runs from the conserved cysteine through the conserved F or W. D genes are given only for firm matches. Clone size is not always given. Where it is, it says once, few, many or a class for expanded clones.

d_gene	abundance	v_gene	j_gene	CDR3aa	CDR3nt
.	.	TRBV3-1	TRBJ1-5	CASSQDTNQPQHF	TGTGCCAGCAGCCAAGACACCAATCAGCCCCAGCATTTT
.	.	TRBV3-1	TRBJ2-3	CASSPGLAFADTQYF	TGTGCCAGCAGTCCCGGGCTAGCGTTCGCAGATACGCAGTATTTT
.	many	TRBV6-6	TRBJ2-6	CASSYGEGRDGANVLTF	TGTGCCAGCAGTTACGGGGAAGGCCGGGACGGGGCCAACGTCCTGACTTTC
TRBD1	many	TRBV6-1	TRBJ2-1	CASRNTGVGEQFF	TGTGCCAGCAGAAACACAGGGGTTGGTGAGCAGTTCTTC
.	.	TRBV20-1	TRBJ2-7	CSARVSSFEQYF	TGCAGTGCTAGAGTGAGTAGCTTCGAGCAGTACTTC
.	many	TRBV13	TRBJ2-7	CASSPGVGFPYEQYF	TGTGCCAGCAGCCCCGGAGTGGGATTCCCCTACGAGCAGTACTTC
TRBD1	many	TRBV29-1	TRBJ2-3	CSVETSGGSTDTQYF	TGCAGCGTCGAGACATCAGGGGGCAGTACAGATACGCAGTATTTT
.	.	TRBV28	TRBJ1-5	CASSVLLNQPQHF	TGTGCCAGCAGTGTCCTGTTGAATCAGCCACAGCATTTT
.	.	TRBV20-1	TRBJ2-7	CSARDKAYEQYF	TGCAGTGCTAGAGATAAAGCCTACGAGCAGTACTTC
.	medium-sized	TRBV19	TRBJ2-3	CASSIVGGLDTQYF	TGTGCCAGTAGTATAGTGGGGGGGCTTGATACGCAGTATTTT
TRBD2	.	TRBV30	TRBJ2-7	CAWIRGRVVGEQYF	TGTGCCTGGATTCGAGGGAGGGTCGTGGGTGAGCAGTACTTC
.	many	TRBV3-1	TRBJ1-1	CASSPDPVSGSEAFF	TGTGCCAGCAGCCCGGACCCGGTGAGTGGATCTGAAGCTTTCTTT
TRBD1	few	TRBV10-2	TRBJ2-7	CASTKPGQFPEQYF	TGCGCCAGCACCAAGCCGGGACAGTTCCCCGAGCAGTACTTC
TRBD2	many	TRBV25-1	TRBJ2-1	CASSGMGLAGGRSYNEQFF	TGTGCCAGCAGCGGAATGGGTCTAGCGGGAGGTCGCTCCTACAATGAGCAGTTCTTC
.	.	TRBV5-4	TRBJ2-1	CASSGGTQKDEHFF	TGTGCCAGCAGCGGCGGGACTCAGAAGGATGAGCATTTCTTC
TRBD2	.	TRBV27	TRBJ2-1	CANRGLAGLVFF	TGTGCCAACAGGGGACTAGCGGGATTGGTGTTCTTC
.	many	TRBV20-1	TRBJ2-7	CSARHLTGLEQYF	TGCAGTGCTAGACACCTGACAGGCTTGGAGCAGTACTTC
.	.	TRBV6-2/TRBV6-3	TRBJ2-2	CASAPNTGELFF	TGTGCCAGTGCTCCGAACACCGGGGAGCTGTTTTTT
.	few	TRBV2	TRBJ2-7	CASSESQGPYEQYF	TGTGCCAGCAGTGAATCGCAGGGGCCCTACGAGCAGTACTTC
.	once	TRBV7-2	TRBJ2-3	CASSLAPCKWTTDTQYF	TGTGCCAGCAGCTTAGCGCCGTGTAAGTGGACCACAGATACGCAGTATTTT
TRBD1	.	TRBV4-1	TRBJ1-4	CASSQVSGQGREKLFF	TGCGCCAGCAGCCAAGTGTCAGGACAGGGCCGTGAAAAACTGTTTTTT
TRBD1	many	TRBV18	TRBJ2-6	CASSPATGVFFANVLTF	TGTGCCAGCTCACCTGCGACAGGGGTTTTTTTTGCCAACGTCCTGACTTTC
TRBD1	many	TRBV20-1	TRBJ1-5	CSAKQGAVSQPQHF	TGCAGTGCCAAACAGGGGGCGGTTAGTCAGCCCCAGCATTTT
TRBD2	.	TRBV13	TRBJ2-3	CASSVSGSYDTQYF	TGTGCCAGCAGCGTTAGCGGGAGTTATGATACGCAGTATTTT
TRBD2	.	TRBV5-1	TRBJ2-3	CASSLALLASTDTQYF	TGCGCCAGCAGCTTGGCCTTACTAGCGAGCACAGATACGCAGTATTTT
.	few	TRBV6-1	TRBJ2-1	CATSRGEYNEQFF	TGTGCCACCTCCCGGGGCGAGTACAATGAGCAGTTCTTC
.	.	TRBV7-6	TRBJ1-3	CASSLVGDGGNTIYF	TGTGCCAGCAGCTTAGTCGGGGACGGGGGAAACACCATATATTTT
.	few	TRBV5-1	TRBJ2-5	CASSFLGAGETQYF	TGCGCCAGCAGCTTCCTGGGGGCTGGAGAGACCCAGTACTTC
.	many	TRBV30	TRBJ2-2	CAWSTPDRNTGELFF	TGTGCCTGGAGTACCCCGGACAGGAACACCGGGGAGCTGTTTTTT
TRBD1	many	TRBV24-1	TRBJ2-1	CATSEPGQGSSYNEQFF	TGTGCCACCAGTGAACCGGGACAGGGAAGCTCCTACAATGAGCAGTTCTTC
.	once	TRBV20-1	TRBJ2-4	CSAREDPPLATKNIQYF	TGCAGTGCCAGAGAGGACCCTCCCCTGGCTACCAAAAACATTCAGTACTTC
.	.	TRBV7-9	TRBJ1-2	CASSLPMNYGYTF	TGTGCCAGCAGCTTACCCATGAACTATGGCTACACCTTC
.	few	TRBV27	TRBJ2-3	CASSLAGPPGTQYF	TGTGCCAGCAGTTTAGCGGGGCCCCCGGGTACGCAGTATTTT
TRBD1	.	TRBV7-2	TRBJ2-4	CASSSGETGGKQYF	TGTGCCAGCAGTTCGGGGGAGACAGGGGGTAAACAGTACTTC
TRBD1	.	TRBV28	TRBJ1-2	CASSPSGCLTGYGYTF	TGTGCCAGCAGTCCTTCTGGTTGTTTGACAGGGTACGGCTACACCTTC
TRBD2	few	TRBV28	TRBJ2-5	CASSSLVGTSGGQETQYF	TGTGCCAGCAGTTCCCTCGTCGGGACTAGCGGGGGCCAAGAGACCCAGTACTTC
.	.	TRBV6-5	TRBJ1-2	CASSSAAGYTF	TGTGCCAGCAGTTCGGCGGCTGGCTACACCTTC
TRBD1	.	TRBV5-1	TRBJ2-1	CASSSNYRGPRGDSSYNEQFF	TGCGCCAGCAGCTCGAATTACAGGGGGCCTAGAGGAGATAGCTCCTACAATGAGCAGTTCTTC
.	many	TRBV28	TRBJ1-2	CASSLPGYGYTF	TGTGCCAGCAGTTTGCCCGGGTATGGCTACACCTTC
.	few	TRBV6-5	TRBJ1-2	CASSSPGQGRYGYTF	TGTGCCAGCAGTTCACCGGGGCAGGGGCGGTACGGCTACACCTTC
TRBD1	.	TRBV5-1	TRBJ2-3	CASTRGQGTDTQYF	TGCGCCAGCACTCGCGGACAGGGCACAGATACGCAGTATTTT
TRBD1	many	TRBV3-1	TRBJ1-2	CASSKPGQGTDGYTF	TGTGCCAGCAGCAAACCCGGACAGGGAACGGATGGCTACACCTTC
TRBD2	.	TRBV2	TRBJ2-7	CASSEMGGVRVEQYF	TGTGCCAGCAGTGAAATGGGAGGGGTCCGTGTTGAGCAGTACTTC
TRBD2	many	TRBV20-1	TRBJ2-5	CSVSTSGSTQETQYF	TGCAGTGTTTCGACTAGCGGATCCACACAAGAGACCCAGTACTTC
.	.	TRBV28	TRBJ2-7	CASSGGRGYLYEQYF	TGTGCCAGCAGTGGCGGTCGGGGTTACCTCTACGAGCAGTACTTC
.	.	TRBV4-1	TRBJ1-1	CASSQESLNTEAFF	TGCGCCAGCAGCCAAGAGTCCCTGAACACTGAAGCTTTCTTT
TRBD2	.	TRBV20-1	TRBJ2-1	CSARDHGGRAYNEQFF	TGCAGTGCTAGAGATCATGGCGGGAGGGCCTACAATGAGCAGTTCTTC
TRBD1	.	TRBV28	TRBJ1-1	CASSSPGQGTYTEAFF	TGTGCCAGCAGTTCCCCCGGACAGGGGACTTACACTGAAGCTTTCTTT
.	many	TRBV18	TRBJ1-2	CASSPDGGDSNGYTF	TGTGCCAGCTCACCAGACGGTGGTGACTCAAATGGCTACACCTTC
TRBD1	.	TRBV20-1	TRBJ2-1	CSARGQGSYNEQFF	TGCAGTGCTAGGGGACAGGGCTCCTACAATGAGCAGTTCTTC